This record concerns one T cell receptor beta chain sequence. TCRdb reprocessed the 5' RACE reads and reports one entry per CDR3 protein, with no DNA. This sample's table has approximately 340,000 distinct CDR3 sequences. The record originates from a study of monozygotic twins with inflammatory bowel disease. This CDR3 contains 13 residues. Germline CDR1 is SGHTA and CDR2 is FQGTGA. The material sequenced was blood. This sequence originates from a human donor with ulcerative colitis or Crohn's disease, or a healthy co-twin of an affected twin (not recorded which). The chain has TRBV7-3 and TRBJ2-3; TCRdb selects TRBD2, and the lack of DNA leaves this call unchecked. CDR3 sequence reads: CASSSTSGITQYF.